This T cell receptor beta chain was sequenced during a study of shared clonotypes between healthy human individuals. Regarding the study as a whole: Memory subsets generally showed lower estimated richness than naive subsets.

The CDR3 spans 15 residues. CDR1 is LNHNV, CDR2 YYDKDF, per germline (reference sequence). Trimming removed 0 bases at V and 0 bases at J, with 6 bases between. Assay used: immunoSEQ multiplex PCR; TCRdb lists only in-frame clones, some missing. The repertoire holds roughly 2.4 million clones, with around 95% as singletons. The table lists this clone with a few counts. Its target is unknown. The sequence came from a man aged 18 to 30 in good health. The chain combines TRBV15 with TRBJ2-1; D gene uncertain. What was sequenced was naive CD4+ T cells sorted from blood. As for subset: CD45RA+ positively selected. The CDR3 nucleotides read TGTGCCACCAGCAGAGAACCCGACTCCTACAATGAGCAGTTCTTC. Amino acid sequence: CATSREPDSYNEQFF. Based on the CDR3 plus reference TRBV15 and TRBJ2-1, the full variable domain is DAMVIQNPRYQVTQFGKPVTLSCSQTLNHNVMYWYQQKSSQAPKLLFHYYDKDFNNEADTPDNFQSRRPNTSFCFLDIRSPGLGDTAMYLCATSREPDSYNEQFFGPGTRLTVL.